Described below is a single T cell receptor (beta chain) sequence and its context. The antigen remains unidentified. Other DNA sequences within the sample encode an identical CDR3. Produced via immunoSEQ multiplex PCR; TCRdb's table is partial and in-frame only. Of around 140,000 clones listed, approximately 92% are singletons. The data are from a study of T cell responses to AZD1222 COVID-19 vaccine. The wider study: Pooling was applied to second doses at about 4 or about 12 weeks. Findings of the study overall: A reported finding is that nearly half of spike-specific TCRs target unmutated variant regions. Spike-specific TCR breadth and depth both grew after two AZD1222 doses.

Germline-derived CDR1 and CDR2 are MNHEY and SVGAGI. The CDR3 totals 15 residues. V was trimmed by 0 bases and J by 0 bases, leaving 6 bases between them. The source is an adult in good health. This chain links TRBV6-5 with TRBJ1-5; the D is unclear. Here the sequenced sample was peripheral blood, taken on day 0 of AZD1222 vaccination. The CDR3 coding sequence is TGTGCCAGCAGTTACTCTGGAGGTAGCAATCAGCCCCAGCATTTT. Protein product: CASSYSGGSNQPQHF.